This T cell receptor beta chain is from a study of T-cell reconstitution after alpha-beta-depleted transplantation in children. This clonotype has at least ten counts. What it recognizes is unknown. Preparation of the TCRbeta library was carried out with unique molecular identifiers. Via MiXCR, TCRdb re-called the PCR reads, giving one row per CDR3 protein. The sample has approximately 9,000 distinct CDR3 sequences, around 17% seen once. There are 18 residues in the CDR3. Germline loops: CDR1 DFQATT, CDR2 SNEGSKA (reference sequence). J lost 9 bases, V lost 0 bases, and 15 bases had no gene match. The study, taken as a whole, reports: Several hundred rapidly expanded clones from non-depleted graft cells reportedly supplied alpha-beta T cells about two months post-transplant. At day 60, the high TCRbeta diversity found in some patients originated from recipient T cells and thymic progenitors that had survived. Newly generated T cells supplied most T-cell counts and diversity one year post-transplant.

This chain links TRBV20-1 with TRBJ2-1; 12 positions match TRBD2. This sequence was found in a girl less than two years old who had a stem cell transplant for combined immunodeficiency, so the T cells may come from the graft donor. This specimen consisted of PBMCs, mostly from graft donor cells, obtained 60 days after TCRalphabeta/CD19-depleted stem cell transplant. CDR3 bases: TGCAGTGCTAGAGATCCTAGCGGGGGGGCCGGCTCCAGGCGTGAGCAGTTCTTC. Translating gives CSARDPSGGAGSRREQFF.